The rows below give T cell receptor beta chains drawn from one sample of a study of control samples from healthy donors and cancer patients. The data were produced by immunoSEQ multiplex PCR, yet TCRdb's version contains in-frame clones alone and is incomplete. The sample holds 250,000 to 300,000 clones; approximately 80% are singletons and the top ten take roughly 14%. Sequencing used PBMCs. The receptor set was obtained from a woman in her sixties or seventies with lung cancer. The CDR3 runs from the conserved cysteine through the conserved F or W. The D gene is left open where the match is weak. For some rows the clone size is stated as once, few or many, or as a class when expanded; others skip it.

v_call	j_call	clone_size	d_call	cdr3_aa	cdr3_nt
TRBV2	TRBJ1-6	few	NA	CASILRQGISPLHF	TGTGCCAGCATTCTGAGGCAGGGTATTTCACCCCTCCACTTT
TRBV5-1	TRBJ2-5	NA	NA	CASSLFGTPGETQYF	TGCGCCAGCAGCTTGTTCGGTACTCCTGGGGAGACCCAGTACTTC
TRBV9	TRBJ2-2	once	NA	CASSVRADTGELFF	TGTGCCAGCAGCGTTCGGGCTGACACCGGGGAGCTGTTTTTT
TRBV28	TRBJ2-7	NA	TRBD2	CASSFLAGTYEQYF	TGTGCCAGCAGTTTCCTAGCGGGTACCTACGAGCAGTACTTC
TRBV2	TRBJ2-2	NA	TRBD1	CASTGTASENTGELFF	TGTGCCAGCACCGGGACAGCCTCAGAGAACACCGGGGAGCTGTTTTTT
TRBV5-1	TRBJ1-1	NA	NA	CASSLPLAAEAFF	TGCGCCAGCAGCTTGCCGCTGGCCGCTGAAGCTTTCTTT
TRBV29-1	TRBJ1-2	NA	NA	CSVSGQPSLNYGYTF	TGCAGCGTAAGTGGACAGCCCTCTCTTAACTATGGCTACACCTTC
TRBV27	TRBJ1-6	NA	NA	CASSPPQNSPLHF	TGTGCCAGCAGTCCCCCCCAGAATTCACCCCTCCACTTT
TRBV28	TRBJ1-5	NA	TRBD1	CASSRDRANQPQHF	TGTGCCAGCAGCCGGGACAGGGCCAATCAGCCCCAGCATTTT
TRBV9	TRBJ1-6	NA	NA	CASSAGTYNSPLHF	TGTGCCAGCAGCGCCGGGACATATAATTCACCCCTCCACTTT
TRBV9	TRBJ2-5	many	TRBD1	CASSAGTVTQETQYF	TGTGCCAGCAGCGCCGGGACAGTGACCCAAGAGACCCAGTACTTC
TRBV19	TRBJ1-5	NA	TRBD1	CASRLRQGENQPQHF	TGTGCCAGCAGGCTCCGACAGGGAGAAAATCAGCCCCAGCATTTT
TRBV7-3	TRBJ1-1	NA	NA	CASSGGDFTEAFF	TGTGCCAGCAGTGGGGGGGACTTTACTGAAGCTTTCTTT
TRBV12-3/TRBV12-4	TRBJ1-2	many	NA	CASSLGMRDGYTF	TGTGCCAGCAGTTTAGGGATGCGGGATGGCTACACCTTC
TRBV28	TRBJ1-2	NA	NA	CASSLVSPTNYGYTF	TGTGCCAGCAGTTTGGTATCTCCTACTAACTATGGCTACACCTTC
TRBV6-5	TRBJ1-4	NA	NA	CASGGGVGEKLFF	TGTGCCAGCGGAGGAGGGGTAGGGGAAAAACTGTTTTTT
TRBV19	TRBJ1-1	NA	TRBD1	CASSLVSQGAVTEAFF	TGTGCCAGTAGTTTAGTCTCCCAGGGGGCTGTCACTGAAGCTTTCTTT
TRBV5-4	TRBJ2-7	NA	NA	CASRERSKDTYEQYF	TGTGCCAGCCGTGAACGCAGCAAGGACACCTACGAGCAGTACTTC
TRBV7-9	TRBJ1-1	few	TRBD1	CASSLEQGEAFF	TGTGCCAGCAGCTTAGAACAGGGGGAAGCTTTCTTT
TRBV7-3	TRBJ2-3	NA	TRBD2	CASSSNQRDRTDTQYF	TGTGCCAGCAGTTCAAACCAGCGGGATCGCACAGATACGCAGTATTTT
TRBV20-1	TRBJ1-2	NA	NA	CSARGPGGYTF	TGCAGTGCTAGGGGCCCGGGGGGCTACACCTTC
TRBV7-9	TRBJ1-5	NA	NA	CASSSGGRGSNQPQHF	TGTGCCAGCAGCTCAGGAGGTCGGGGTAGCAATCAGCCCCAGCATTTT
TRBV5-8	TRBJ2-3	NA	NA	CASSPPGTGGVDTQYF	TGTGCCAGCAGCCCCCCGGGAACAGGGGGGGTAGATACGCAGTATTTT
TRBV5-1	TRBJ1-3	once	TRBD1	CASSSDPTGAGNTIYF	TGCGCCAGCAGCTCCGACCCGACAGGGGCTGGAAACACCATATATTTT
TRBV12-3/TRBV12-4	TRBJ1-1	NA	NA	CASSRTDNTEAFF	TGTGCCAGCAGTCGGACTGATAACACTGAAGCTTTCTTT
TRBV2	TRBJ1-3	NA	TRBD1	CASSGQGADTIYF	TGTGCCAGCAGCGGACAGGGGGCGGACACCATATATTTT
TRBV3-1/TRBV3-2	TRBJ2-3	NA	NA	CASSQDPNSDTQYF	TGTGCCAGCAGCCAAGATCCTAATTCAGATACGCAGTATTTT
TRBV3-1/TRBV3-2	TRBJ1-2	once	NA	CASSQDLTGYGYTF	TGTGCCAGCAGCCAAGATTTAACAGGCTATGGCTACACCTTC
TRBV2	TRBJ2-1	NA	TRBD2	CASSERLASYNEQFF	TGTGCCAGCAGTGAAAGACTAGCCTCATACAATGAGCAGTTCTTC
TRBV5-4	TRBJ2-5	NA	NA	CASSWGGAGETQYF	TGTGCCAGCAGCTGGGGTGGGGCAGGGGAGACCCAGTACTTC
TRBV6-6	TRBJ2-2	NA	TRBD1	CASSTGTGGLTGELFF	TGTGCCAGCAGTACCGGGACAGGGGGGTTAACCGGGGAGCTGTTTTTT
TRBV2	TRBJ1-5	NA	NA	CASSSDGYSNQPQHF	TGTGCCAGCAGTTCGGACGGTTATAGCAATCAGCCCCAGCATTTT
TRBV27	TRBJ2-2	NA	TRBD2	CASSSGRVGAGELFF	TGTGCCAGCAGTAGCGGGAGGGTCGGGGCCGGGGAGCTGTTTTTT
TRBV6-4	TRBJ2-1	few	TRBD1	CASSDTDRSHYNEQFF	TGTGCCAGCAGTGACACGGACAGGAGCCACTACAATGAGCAGTTCTTC
TRBV12-2	TRBJ2-1	once	NA	CASRLAEGLNNEQFF	TGTGCAAGTCGCTTAGCGGAGGGGCTTAACAATGAGCAGTTCTTC
TRBV2	TRBJ1-2	NA	NA	CASNLQGFGYTF	TGTGCCAGCAACTTACAGGGATTCGGCTACACCTTC
TRBV5-6	TRBJ1-1	NA	NA	CASSLRGIGTEAFF	TGTGCCAGCAGCTTGCGAGGGATTGGCACTGAAGCTTTCTTT
TRBV5-5	TRBJ2-6	once	NA	CASSLGRAGANVLTF	TGTGCCAGCAGCTTGGGCAGGGCTGGGGCCAACGTCCTGACTTTC
TRBV5-1	TRBJ2-5	NA	NA	CASSLALSGQETQYF	TGCGCCAGCAGCTTGGCCTTAAGCGGCCAAGAGACCCAGTACTTC
TRBV5-4	TRBJ2-3	NA	TRBD1	CASSLAGTGTDTQYF	TGTGCCAGCAGCTTGGCCGGGACAGGCACAGATACGCAGTATTTT
TRBV5-1	TRBJ2-5	NA	NA	CASSLPTLLWETQYF	TGCGCCAGCAGCTTGCCGACCCTACTGTGGGAGACCCAGTACTTC
TRBV4-2	TRBJ2-3	once	TRBD2	CASSQGVAGGPDTQYF	TGTGCCAGCAGCCAAGGGGTAGCGGGGGGGCCAGATACGCAGTATTTT
TRBV7-6	TRBJ1-1	NA	NA	CASSFSGPNTEAFF	TGTGCCAGCAGCTTTTCAGGGCCGAACACTGAAGCTTTCTTT
TRBV5-5	TRBJ2-1	NA	NA	CASSLGLSSSYNEQFF	TGTGCCAGCAGCTTGGGCCTATCGAGCTCCTACAATGAGCAGTTCTTC
TRBV9	TRBJ2-1	once	NA	CASSVGRSGEQFF	TGTGCCAGCAGCGTAGGCAGGAGTGGCGAGCAGTTCTTC
TRBV27	TRBJ1-1	NA	TRBD1	CASSFQGETEAFF	TGTGCCAGCAGTTTCCAGGGGGAGACTGAAGCTTTCTTT
TRBV9	TRBJ2-1	NA	NA	CASSVASSYNEQFF	TGTGCCAGCAGCGTCGCTAGCTCCTACAATGAGCAGTTCTTC
TRBV5-1	TRBJ2-7	medium-sized	TRBD1	CASSFWDRDHEQYF	TGCGCCAGCAGCTTCTGGGACAGGGACCACGAGCAGTACTTC
TRBV5-1	TRBJ2-1	NA	NA	CASSLELDASYNEQFF	TGCGCCAGCAGCTTGGAACTTGATGCCTCCTACAATGAGCAGTTCTTC
TRBV20-1	TRBJ2-5	NA	TRBD1	CSASRGQGFENKKTQYF	TGCAGTGCTAGTAGGGGACAGGGGTTTGAGAACAAGAAGACCCAGTACTTC
TRBV18	TRBJ1-6	NA	NA	CASSPRGGNSPLHF	TGTGCCAGCTCACCCCGCGGGGGAAATTCACCCCTCCACTTT
TRBV14	TRBJ1-6	NA	TRBD1	CASSHGQGNSPLHF	TGTGCCAGCAGCCATGGACAGGGGAATTCACCCCTCCACTTT
TRBV6-4	TRBJ1-2	NA	NA	CASSDQVNYGYTF	TGTGCCAGCAGTGACCAGGTTAACTATGGCTACACCTTC